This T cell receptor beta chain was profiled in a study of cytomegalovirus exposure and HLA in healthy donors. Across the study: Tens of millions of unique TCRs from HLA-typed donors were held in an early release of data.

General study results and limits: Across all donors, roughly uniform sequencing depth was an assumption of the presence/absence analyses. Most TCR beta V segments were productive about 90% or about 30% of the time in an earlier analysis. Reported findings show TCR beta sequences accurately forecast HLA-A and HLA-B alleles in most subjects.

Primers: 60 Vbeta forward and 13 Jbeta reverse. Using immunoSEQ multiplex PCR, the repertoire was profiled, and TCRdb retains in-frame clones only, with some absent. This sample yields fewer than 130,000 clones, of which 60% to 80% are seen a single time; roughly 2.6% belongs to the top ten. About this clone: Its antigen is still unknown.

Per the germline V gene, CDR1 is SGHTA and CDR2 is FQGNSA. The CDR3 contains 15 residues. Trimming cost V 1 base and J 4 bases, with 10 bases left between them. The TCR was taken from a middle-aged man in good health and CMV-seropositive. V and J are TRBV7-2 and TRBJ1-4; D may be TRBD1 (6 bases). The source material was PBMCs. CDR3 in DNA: TGTGCCAGCAGCTTAGGGGGGGGGCTTAATGAAAAACTGTTTTTT. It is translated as CASSLGGGLNEKLFF.